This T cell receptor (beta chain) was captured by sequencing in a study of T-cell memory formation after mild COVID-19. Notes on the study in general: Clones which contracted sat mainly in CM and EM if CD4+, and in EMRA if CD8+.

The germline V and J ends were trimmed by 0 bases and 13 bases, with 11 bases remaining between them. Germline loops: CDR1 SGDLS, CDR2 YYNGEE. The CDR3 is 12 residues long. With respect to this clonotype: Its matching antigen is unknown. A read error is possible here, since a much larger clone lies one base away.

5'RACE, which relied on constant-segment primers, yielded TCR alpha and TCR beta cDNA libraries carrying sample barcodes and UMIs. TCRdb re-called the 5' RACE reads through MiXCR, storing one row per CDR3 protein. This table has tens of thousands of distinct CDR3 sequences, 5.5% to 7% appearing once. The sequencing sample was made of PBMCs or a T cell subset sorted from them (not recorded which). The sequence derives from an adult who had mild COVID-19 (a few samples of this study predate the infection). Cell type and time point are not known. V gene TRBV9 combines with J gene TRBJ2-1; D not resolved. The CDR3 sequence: CASSVADGIQFF. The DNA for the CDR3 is TGTGCCAGCAGCGTAGCCGATGGCATACAGTTCTTC.